Listed below are T cell receptor beta chains from one sample, sequenced in a study of T-cell reconstitution after alpha-beta-depleted transplantation in children. TCRdb re-called the PCR reads through MiXCR, storing one row per CDR3 protein. The profile covers around 600,000 distinct CDR3 sequences, with about 23% appearing a single time and around 14% taken by the ten largest. Material: PBMCs, mostly from graft donor cells, obtained 360 days after TCRalphabeta/CD19-depleted stem cell transplant. The receptor source for this set is a boy in the first two years of life who had a stem cell transplant for acute myeloid leukemia, so the T cells may come from the graft donor. Each CDR3 is given with its conserved first and last residue. Fields, in order: clone size, D gene, J gene, V gene, CDR3 protein, CDR3 DNA. The D gene is left open where the match is weak. The size field is filled for only some rows; it gives once, few, many or a size class.

clone size: many
D gene: -
J gene: TRBJ2-5
V gene: TRBV5-6
CDR3 protein: CASSWDPTKFETQYF
CDR3 DNA: TGTGCCAGCAGTTGGGACCCCACCAAGTTCGAGACCCAGTACTTC

clone size: few
D gene: -
J gene: TRBJ2-1
V gene: TRBV7-2
CDR3 protein: CASSLLAGAGNEQFF
CDR3 DNA: TGTGCCAGCAGCTTATTGGCGGGGGCCGGAAATGAGCAGTTCTTC

clone size: -
D gene: TRBD1
J gene: TRBJ1-4
V gene: TRBV12-3/TRBV12-4
CDR3 protein: CASSFRDRDEKLFF
CDR3 DNA: TGTGCCAGCAGCTTCCGGGACAGGGATGAAAAACTGTTTTTT

clone size: -
D gene: -
J gene: TRBJ2-3
V gene: TRBV6-5
CDR3 protein: CASTLGNTQYF
CDR3 DNA: TGTGCCAGCACCCTGGGGAATACGCAGTATTTT

clone size: many
D gene: -
J gene: TRBJ2-5
V gene: TRBV20-1
CDR3 protein: CSADTGALGGETQYF
CDR3 DNA: TGCAGTGCTGACACGGGGGCCCTCGGCGGGGAGACCCAGTACTTC

clone size: -
D gene: TRBD2
J gene: TRBJ2-5
V gene: TRBV12-3/TRBV12-4
CDR3 protein: CASSLGTRIEETQYF
CDR3 DNA: TGTGCCAGCAGTTTAGGGACTAGAATTGAGGAGACCCAGTACTTC

clone size: -
D gene: -
J gene: TRBJ2-5
V gene: TRBV12-3/TRBV12-4
CDR3 protein: CASSLMGKGTQYF
CDR3 DNA: TGTGCCAGCAGTTTAATGGGAAAGGGGACCCAGTACTTC

clone size: -
D gene: TRBD2
J gene: TRBJ2-3
V gene: TRBV3-1
CDR3 protein: CASSPRTSGGALDTQYF
CDR3 DNA: TGTGCCAGCAGCCCGAGAACTAGCGGGGGGGCTCTGGATACGCAGTATTTT

clone size: -
D gene: -
J gene: TRBJ1-1
V gene: TRBV2
CDR3 protein: CASSGNSLNTEAFF
CDR3 DNA: TGTGCCAGCAGTGGAAACAGCCTGAACACTGAAGCTTTCTTT

clone size: few
D gene: -
J gene: TRBJ2-1
V gene: TRBV20-1
CDR3 protein: CSVHLAVNEQFF
CDR3 DNA: TGCAGTGTCCACCTAGCAGTCAATGAGCAGTTCTTC

clone size: few
D gene: -
J gene: TRBJ2-2
V gene: TRBV7-2
CDR3 protein: CASSIRHVANTGELFF
CDR3 DNA: TGTGCCAGCAGCATAAGACACGTCGCGAACACCGGGGAGCTGTTTTTT

clone size: -
D gene: -
J gene: TRBJ2-5
V gene: TRBV20-1
CDR3 protein: CSAQDWNQETQYF
CDR3 DNA: TGCAGTGCTCAGGACTGGAACCAAGAGACCCAGTACTTC

clone size: few
D gene: -
J gene: TRBJ2-7
V gene: TRBV4-3
CDR3 protein: CASSQAVSYEQYF
CDR3 DNA: TGCGCCAGCAGCCAAGCTGTCTCCTACGAGCAGTACTTC

clone size: few
D gene: -
J gene: TRBJ2-3
V gene: TRBV7-2
CDR3 protein: CASSLAGASSSTDTQYF
CDR3 DNA: TGTGCCAGCAGCTTAGCGGGGGCTTCATCTAGCACAGATACGCAGTATTTT

clone size: many
D gene: -
J gene: TRBJ2-1
V gene: TRBV15
CDR3 protein: CATSSRGAGEQFF
CDR3 DNA: TGTGCCACCAGCAGCAGAGGGGCGGGTGAGCAGTTCTTC

clone size: -
D gene: -
J gene: TRBJ2-5
V gene: TRBV12-3/TRBV12-4
CDR3 protein: CASSSSQFYQETQYF
CDR3 DNA: TGTGCCAGCAGTTCCTCACAGTTCTACCAAGAGACCCAGTACTTC

clone size: many
D gene: TRBD1
J gene: TRBJ2-5
V gene: TRBV18
CDR3 protein: CASSSTGGKETQYF
CDR3 DNA: TGTGCCAGCTCATCGACAGGGGGTAAAGAGACCCAGTACTTC

clone size: -
D gene: -
J gene: TRBJ2-7
V gene: TRBV27
CDR3 protein: CASSFQDGPYEQYF
CDR3 DNA: TGTGCCAGCAGTTTCCAAGACGGACCCTACGAGCAGTACTTC

clone size: many
D gene: TRBD2
J gene: TRBJ2-1
V gene: TRBV6-1
CDR3 protein: CASSKTSGGARRFYNEQFF
CDR3 DNA: TGTGCCAGCAGTAAGACTAGCGGGGGGGCACGTCGGTTCTACAATGAGCAGTTCTTC

clone size: many
D gene: TRBD1
J gene: TRBJ2-4
V gene: TRBV20-1
CDR3 protein: CSAQPLTGAKQGIQYF
CDR3 DNA: TGCAGTGCACAGCCTTTGACAGGGGCTAAACAGGGGATTCAGTACTTC

clone size: few
D gene: -
J gene: TRBJ1-5
V gene: TRBV20-1
CDR3 protein: CSARDPWTERGNQPQHF
CDR3 DNA: TGCAGTGCTAGAGATCCCTGGACAGAGAGGGGCAATCAGCCCCAGCATTTT

clone size: -
D gene: -
J gene: TRBJ2-2
V gene: TRBV6-2/TRBV6-3
CDR3 protein: CASKRDGTNTGELFF
CDR3 DNA: TGTGCCAGTAAACGGGACGGAACCAACACCGGGGAGCTGTTTTTT

clone size: few
D gene: TRBD2
J gene: TRBJ2-3
V gene: TRBV27
CDR3 protein: CASSRLAIAWDTQYF
CDR3 DNA: TGTGCCAGCAGTAGACTAGCCATAGCGTGGGATACGCAGTATTTT

clone size: few
D gene: -
J gene: TRBJ1-5
V gene: TRBV12-3/TRBV12-4
CDR3 protein: CASSLAGRRQPQHF
CDR3 DNA: TGTGCCAGCAGTTTAGCGGGCAGAAGACAGCCCCAGCATTTT

clone size: many
D gene: TRBD2
J gene: TRBJ2-1
V gene: TRBV20-1
CDR3 protein: CSARDLAGTNNEQFF
CDR3 DNA: TGCAGTGCTAGAGACCTAGCGGGGACTAACAATGAGCAGTTCTTC

clone size: -
D gene: -
J gene: TRBJ2-3
V gene: TRBV5-8
CDR3 protein: CASSWSRDPSRDTQYF
CDR3 DNA: TGTGCCAGCAGCTGGAGCCGGGACCCTTCCAGAGATACGCAGTATTTT